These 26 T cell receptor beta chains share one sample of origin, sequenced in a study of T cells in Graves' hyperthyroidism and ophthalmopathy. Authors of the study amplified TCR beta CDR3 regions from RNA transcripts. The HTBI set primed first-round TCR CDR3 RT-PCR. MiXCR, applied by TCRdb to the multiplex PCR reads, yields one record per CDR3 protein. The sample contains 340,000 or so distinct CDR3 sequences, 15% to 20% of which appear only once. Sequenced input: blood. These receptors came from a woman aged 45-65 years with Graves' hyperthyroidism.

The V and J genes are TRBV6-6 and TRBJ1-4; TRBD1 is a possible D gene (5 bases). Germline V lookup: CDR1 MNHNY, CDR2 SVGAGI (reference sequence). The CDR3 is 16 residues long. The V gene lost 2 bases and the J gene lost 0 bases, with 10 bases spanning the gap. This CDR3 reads CASSYGHLATNEKLFF. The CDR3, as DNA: TGTGCCAGCAGTTACGGACACTTGGCAACTAATGAAAAACTGTTTTTT.

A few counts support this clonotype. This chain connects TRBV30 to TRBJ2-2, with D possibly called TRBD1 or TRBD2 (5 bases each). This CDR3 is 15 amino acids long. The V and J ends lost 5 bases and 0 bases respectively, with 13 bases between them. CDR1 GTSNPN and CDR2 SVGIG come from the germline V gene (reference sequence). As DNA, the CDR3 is TGTGCCTGGGGGCCCGGGACGCCGAACACCGGGGAGCTGTTTTTT. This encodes CAWGPGTPNTGELFF.

CDR3 protein: CSGDGYTF. Here the CDR3 DNA reads TGCAGCGGGGATGGCTACACCTTC. The chain carries TRBV29-1 and TRBJ1-2; no firm D call. There are 8 residues in the CDR3. Germline CDR1 SQVTM, CDR2 ANQGSEA. V was trimmed by 7 bases and J by 6 bases, leaving 3 bases between them.

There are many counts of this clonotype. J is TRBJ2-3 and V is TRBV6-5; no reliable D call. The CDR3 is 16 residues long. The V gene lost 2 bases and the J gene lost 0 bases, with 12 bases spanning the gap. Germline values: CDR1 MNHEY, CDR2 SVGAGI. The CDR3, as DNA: TGTGCCAGCAGTTACGCGTCGGCCTCTAGCACAGATACGCAGTATTTT. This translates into CASSYASASSTDTQYF.

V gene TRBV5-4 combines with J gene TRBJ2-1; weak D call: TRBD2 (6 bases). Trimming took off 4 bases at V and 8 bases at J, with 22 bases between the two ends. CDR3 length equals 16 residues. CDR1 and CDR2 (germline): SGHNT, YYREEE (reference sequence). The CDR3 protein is CASSRLGEVGLDEQFF. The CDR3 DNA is TGTGCCAGCAGCAGACTAGGGGAGGTTGGTTTAGATGAGCAGTTCTTC.

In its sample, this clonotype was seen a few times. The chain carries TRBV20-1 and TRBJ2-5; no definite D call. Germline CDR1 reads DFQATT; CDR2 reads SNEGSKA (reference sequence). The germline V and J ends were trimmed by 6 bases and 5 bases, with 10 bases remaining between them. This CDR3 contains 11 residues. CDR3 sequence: CSATYGETQYF. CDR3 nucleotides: TGCAGTGCAACATACGGGGAGACCCAGTACTTC.

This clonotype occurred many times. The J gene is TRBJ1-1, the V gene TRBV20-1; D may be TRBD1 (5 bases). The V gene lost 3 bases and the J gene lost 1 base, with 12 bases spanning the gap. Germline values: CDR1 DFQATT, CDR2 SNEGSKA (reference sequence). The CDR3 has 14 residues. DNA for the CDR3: TGCAGTGCTAGTCTCGGGACCTCGAACACTGAAGCTTTCTTT. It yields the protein CSASLGTSNTEAFF.

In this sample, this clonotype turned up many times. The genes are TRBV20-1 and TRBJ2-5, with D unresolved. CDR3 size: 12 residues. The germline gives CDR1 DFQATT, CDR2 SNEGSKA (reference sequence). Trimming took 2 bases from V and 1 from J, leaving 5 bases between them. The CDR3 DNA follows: TGCAGTGCTAGAACCAGCCAAGAGACCCAGTACTTC. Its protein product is CSARTSQETQYF.

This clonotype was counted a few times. The CDR3 loop is CASSWTSGGADEQFF. The CDR3 DNA sequence: TGTGCCAGCAGTTGGACTAGCGGGGGGGCAGATGAGCAGTTCTTC. The gene calls are TRBV12-3 or TRBV12-4 and TRBJ2-1; 15 nucleotides align to TRBD2. V lost 4 bases to trimming and J lost 8 bases; unmatched junction nucleotides: 3. The CDR3 spans 15 residues.

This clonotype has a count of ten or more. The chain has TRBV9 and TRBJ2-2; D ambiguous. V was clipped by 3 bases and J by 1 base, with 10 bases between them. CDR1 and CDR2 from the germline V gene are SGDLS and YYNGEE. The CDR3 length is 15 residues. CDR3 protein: CASSGIGLNTGELFF. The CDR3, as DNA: TGTGCCAGCAGCGGTATAGGCCTGAACACCGGGGAGCTGTTTTTT.

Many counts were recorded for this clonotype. This CDR3 reads CASSPEVKGSQQFF. In DNA form, the CDR3 reads TGTGCCAGCTCACCCGAGGTTAAGGGCTCTCAGCAGTTCTTC. The V gene is TRBV18, the J gene TRBJ2-1; D ambiguous. Trimming shortened V by 3 bases and J by 11 bases, and 17 bases separated the two germline ends. Germline CDR1 reads KGHSH; CDR2 reads LQKENI. The CDR3 consists of 14 residues. Variable domain in full (rest from reference TRBV18 and TRBJ2-1): NAGVMQNPRHLVRRRGQEARLRCSPMKGHSHVYWYRQLPEEGLKFMVYLQKENIIDESGMPKERFSAEFPKEGPSILRIQQVVRGDSAAYFCASSPEVKGSQQFFGPGTRLTVL.

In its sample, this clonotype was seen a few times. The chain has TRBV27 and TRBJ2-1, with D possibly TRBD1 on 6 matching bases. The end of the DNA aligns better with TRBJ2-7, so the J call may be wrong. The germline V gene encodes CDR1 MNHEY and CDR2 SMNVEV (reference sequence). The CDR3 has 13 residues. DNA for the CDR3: TGTGCCAGCAGCTGGACAGTTTACAATGAGCAGTACTTC. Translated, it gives CASSWTVYNEQYF.

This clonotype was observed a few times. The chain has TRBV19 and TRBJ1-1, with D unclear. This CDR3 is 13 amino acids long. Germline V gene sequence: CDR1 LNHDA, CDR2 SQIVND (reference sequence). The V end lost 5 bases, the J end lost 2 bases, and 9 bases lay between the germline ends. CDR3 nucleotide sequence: TGTGCCAGTAGTTGGGGTTTAAACACTGAAGCTTTCTTT. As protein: CASSWGLNTEAFF.

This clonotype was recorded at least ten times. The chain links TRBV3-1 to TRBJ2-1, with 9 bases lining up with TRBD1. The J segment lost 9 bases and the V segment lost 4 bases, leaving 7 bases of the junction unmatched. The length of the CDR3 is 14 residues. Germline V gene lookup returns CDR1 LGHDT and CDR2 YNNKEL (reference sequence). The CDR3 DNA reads TGTGCCAGCAGCCGCCGACAGGGGGGGATTGAGCAGTTCTTC. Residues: CASSRRQGGIEQFF.

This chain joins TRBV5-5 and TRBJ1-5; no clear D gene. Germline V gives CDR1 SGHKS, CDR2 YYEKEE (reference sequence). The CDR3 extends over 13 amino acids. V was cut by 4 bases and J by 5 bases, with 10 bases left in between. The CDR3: CASSRTDYQPQHF. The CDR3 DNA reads TGTGCCAGCAGCCGGACGGATTATCAGCCCCAGCATTTT.

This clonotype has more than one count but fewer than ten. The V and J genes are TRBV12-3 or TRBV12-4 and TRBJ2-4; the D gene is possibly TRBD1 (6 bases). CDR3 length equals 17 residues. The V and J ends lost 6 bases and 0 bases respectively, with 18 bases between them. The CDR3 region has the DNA TGTGCCAGCAGCCCAATACAGGGAGCCGTAGCCAAAAACATTCAGTACTTC. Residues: CASSPIQGAVAKNIQYF.

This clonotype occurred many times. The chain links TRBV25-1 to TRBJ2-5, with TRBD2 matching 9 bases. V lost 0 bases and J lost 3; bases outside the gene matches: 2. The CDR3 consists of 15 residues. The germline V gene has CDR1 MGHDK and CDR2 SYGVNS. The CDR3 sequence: CASSEYGGGEETQYF. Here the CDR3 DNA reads TGTGCCAGCAGTGAATACGGCGGGGGGGAAGAGACCCAGTACTTC.

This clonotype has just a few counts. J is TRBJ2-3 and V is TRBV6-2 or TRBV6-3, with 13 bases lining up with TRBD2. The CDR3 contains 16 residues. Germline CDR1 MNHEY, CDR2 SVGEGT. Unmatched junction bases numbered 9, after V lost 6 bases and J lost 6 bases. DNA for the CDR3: TGTGCCAGCAGATCGGTACTAGCGGGGGGGCCGGATACGCAGTATTTT. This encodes CASRSVLAGGPDTQYF.

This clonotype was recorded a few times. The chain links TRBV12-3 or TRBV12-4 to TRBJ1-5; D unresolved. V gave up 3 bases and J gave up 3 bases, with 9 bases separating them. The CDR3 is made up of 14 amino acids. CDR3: CASSLKAYNQPQHF. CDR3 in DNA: TGTGCCAGCAGTTTGAAGGCCTACAATCAGCCCCAGCATTTT.

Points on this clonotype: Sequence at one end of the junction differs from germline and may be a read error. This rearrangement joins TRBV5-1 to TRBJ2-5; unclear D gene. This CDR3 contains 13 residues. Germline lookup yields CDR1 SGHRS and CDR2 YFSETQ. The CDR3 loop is CASSSSDAESQYF. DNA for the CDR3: TGCGCCAGCAGCTCCTCGGATGCGGAGAGCCAGTACTTC.

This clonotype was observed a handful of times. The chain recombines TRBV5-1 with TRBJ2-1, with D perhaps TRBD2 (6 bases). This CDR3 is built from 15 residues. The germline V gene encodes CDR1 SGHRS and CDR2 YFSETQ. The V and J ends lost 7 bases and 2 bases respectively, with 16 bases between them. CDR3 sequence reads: CASCPGDLTYNEQFF. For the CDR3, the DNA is TGCGCCAGCTGTCCGGGGGACCTAACCTACAATGAGCAGTTCTTC.

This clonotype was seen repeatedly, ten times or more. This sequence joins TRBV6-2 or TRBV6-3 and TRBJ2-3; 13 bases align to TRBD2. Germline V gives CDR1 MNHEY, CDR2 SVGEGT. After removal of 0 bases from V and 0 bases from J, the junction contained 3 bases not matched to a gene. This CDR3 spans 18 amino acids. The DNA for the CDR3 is TGTGCCAGCAGTTACTCCAGGACTAGCGGGGGCAGCACAGATACGCAGTATTTT. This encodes CASSYSRTSGGSTDTQYF.

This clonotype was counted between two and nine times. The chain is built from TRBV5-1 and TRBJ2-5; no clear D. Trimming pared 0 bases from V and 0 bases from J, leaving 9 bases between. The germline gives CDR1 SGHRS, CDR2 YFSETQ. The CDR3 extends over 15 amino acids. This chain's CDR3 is CASSLAGPYQETQYF. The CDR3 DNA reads TGCGCCAGCAGCTTGGCCGGGCCCTACCAAGAGACCCAGTACTTC. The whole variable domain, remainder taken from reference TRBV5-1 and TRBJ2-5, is KAGVTQTPRYLIKTRGQQVTLSCSPISGHRSVSWYQQTPGQGLQFLFEYFSETQRNKGNFPGRFSGRQFSNSRSEMNVSTLELGDSALYLCASSLAGPYQETQYFGPGTRLLVL.

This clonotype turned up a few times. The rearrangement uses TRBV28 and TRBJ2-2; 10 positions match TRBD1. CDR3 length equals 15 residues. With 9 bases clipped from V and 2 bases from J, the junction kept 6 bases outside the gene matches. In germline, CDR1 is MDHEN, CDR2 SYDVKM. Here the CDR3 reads CASKTGGLNTGELFF. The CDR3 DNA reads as TGTGCCAGTAAGACAGGGGGCCTCAACACCGGGGAGCTGTTTTTT.

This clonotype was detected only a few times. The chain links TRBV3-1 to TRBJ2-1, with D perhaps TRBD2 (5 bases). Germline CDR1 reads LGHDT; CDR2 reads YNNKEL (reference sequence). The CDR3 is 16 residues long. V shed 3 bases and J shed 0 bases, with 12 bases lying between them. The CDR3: CASSQPPGSSYNEQFF. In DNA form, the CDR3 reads TGTGCCAGCAGCCAGCCCCCGGGAAGCTCCTACAATGAGCAGTTCTTC.

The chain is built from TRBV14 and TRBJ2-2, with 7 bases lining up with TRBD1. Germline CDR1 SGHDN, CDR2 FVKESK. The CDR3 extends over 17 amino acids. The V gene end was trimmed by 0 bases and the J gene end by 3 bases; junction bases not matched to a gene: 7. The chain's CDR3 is CASSQERQGVYTGELFF. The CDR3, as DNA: TGTGCCAGCAGCCAAGAAAGACAGGGAGTTTACACCGGGGAGCTGTTTTTT.